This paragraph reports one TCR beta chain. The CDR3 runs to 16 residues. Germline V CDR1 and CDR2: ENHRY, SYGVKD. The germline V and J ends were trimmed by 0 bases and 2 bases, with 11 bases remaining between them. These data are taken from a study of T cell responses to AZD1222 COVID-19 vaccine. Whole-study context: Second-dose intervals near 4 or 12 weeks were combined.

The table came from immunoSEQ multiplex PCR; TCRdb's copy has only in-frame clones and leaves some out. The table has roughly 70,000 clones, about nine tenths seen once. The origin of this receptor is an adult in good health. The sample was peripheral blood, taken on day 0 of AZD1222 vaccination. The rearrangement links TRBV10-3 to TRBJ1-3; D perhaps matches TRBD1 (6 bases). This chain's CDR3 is CAISESSGETGNTIYF. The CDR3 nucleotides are TGTGCCATCAGTGAGTCGTCAGGGGAAACTGGAAACACCATATATTTT.